One and the same sample provided the 14 T cell receptor beta chains below, sequenced in a study of molecular identifiers for immune sequencing clone quantification. In TCRdb, the PCR reads were re-called with MiXCR into one record per CDR3 protein. The sample has 100,000 or so distinct CDR3 sequences, around 37% seen once. Sequencing was carried out using naive CD8+ T cells from blood, with Jurkat cell RNA spiked in. This sample's subset: FACS-sorted CD8+CD4-CCR7+CD45RA+ naive T cells. The source is a human donor in good health. Some libraries in this study had Jurkat cell RNA spiked in.

This clonotype was recorded a few times. This sequence joins TRBV28 and TRBJ2-6; 9 positions match TRBD1. Germline V lookup: CDR1 MDHEN, CDR2 SYDVKM. There are 19 residues in the CDR3. V lost 8 bases, J lost 9 bases, and 23 bases stayed unmatched. CDR3 DNA: TGTGCCAGCGTACCGGGGACAGGGCATAACCTGCTCTGGGGCAACGTCCTGACTTTC. Its protein product is CASVPGTGHNLLWGNVLTF.

The CDR3 loop reads CASSFTGGGTDTQYF. The CDR3 nucleotides are TGTGCCAGCAGTTTCACGGGAGGGGGCACAGATACGCAGTATTTT. The chain uses TRBV12-3 or TRBV12-4 and TRBJ2-3, with TRBD2 matching 8 bases. The CDR3 extends over 15 amino acids. With V trimmed by 3 bases and J by 1 base, 3 bases remained unmatched.

DNA for the CDR3: TGTGCCAGCAGTTTATGGGACTACTCCTACGAGCAGTACTTC. Amino acid sequence: CASSLWDYSYEQYF. The chain carries TRBV28 and TRBJ2-7, with D possibly TRBD2 on 6 matching bases. CDR3 length: 14 residues. Trimming pared 0 bases from V and 0 bases from J, leaving 6 bases between. Germline CDR1 reads MDHEN; CDR2 reads SYDVKM.

This clonotype has a count of ten or more. The J gene is TRBJ2-5, the V gene TRBV28; D may correspond to TRBD1 or TRBD2 (5 bases each). Germline assignment: CDR1 MDHEN and CDR2 SYDVKM. The CDR3 spans 15 residues. Trimming took off 5 bases at V and 3 bases at J, with 16 bases between the two ends. The CDR3 loop is CASSMTGAQKETQYF. The CDR3 DNA follows: TGTGCCAGCAGTATGACCGGGGCCCAAAAAGAGACCCAGTACTTC.

The rearrangement links TRBV12-3 or TRBV12-4 to TRBJ2-5, with a tentative D call TRBD2 (5 bases). Trimming pared 2 bases from V and 2 bases from J, leaving 9 bases between. This CDR3 contains 14 residues. The CDR3 here is CASSLFGVQETQYF. CDR3 in DNA: TGTGCCAGCAGTTTATTCGGGGTTCAAGAGACCCAGTACTTC.

The table lists this clonotype with a few counts. The chain joins TRBV2 to TRBJ1-5, with D possibly being TRBD1 (6 bases). The ends were cut back, 4 bases at V and 2 bases at J, with 18 bases in the middle. Germline V gene data show CDR1 as SNHLY and CDR2 as FYNNEI. CDR3 length: 17 amino acids. The CDR3 reads CASSVFSQGSGNQPQHF. The DNA of the CDR3 is TGTGCCAGCAGTGTGTTTTCGCAGGGGAGCGGCAATCAGCCCCAGCATTTT.

Remarks on this clonotype: Possible read error: a much larger clone is one base away. The chain carries TRBV20-1 and TRBJ2-7, with unresolved D. The V gene's germline CDR1 is DFQATT and CDR2 SNEGSKA (reference sequence). This CDR3 spans 14 amino acids. Between the trimmed V and J ends, which lost 4 bases and 9 bases, there was a span of 22 bases. The CDR3 reads CSAMYWESGNAQYF. The DNA of the CDR3 is TGCAGTGCTATGTACTGGGAATCCGGCAACGCGCAGTACTTC.

The genes are TRBV7-6 and TRBJ2-5; perhaps TRBD2 as D (7 bases). The germline V gene encodes CDR1 SGHVS and CDR2 FNYEAQ. V dropped 1 base and J dropped 5 bases, with 14 bases sitting between them. CDR3 size: 15 residues. The CDR3 nucleotides read TGTGCCAGCAGCTTAGAGGCGGGGGCAGGCGAGACCCAGTACTTC. Translating gives CASSLEAGAGETQYF.

The chain recombines TRBV7-9 with TRBJ2-7; TRBD2 might be the D (6 bases). Trimming cost V 7 bases and J 1 base, with 26 bases left between them. Germline V gene lookup returns CDR1 SEHNR and CDR2 FQNEAQ (reference sequence). The CDR3 loop spans 18 amino acids. For the CDR3, the DNA is TGTGCCAGCAATTTAAACCCTCCTGCGGGGATCGGATCCTACGAGCAGTACTTC. Translated: CASNLNPPAGIGSYEQYF.

The V gene is TRBV7-9, the J gene TRBJ2-3; the D is unclear. V lost 4 bases to trimming and J lost 0 bases, with 8 bases between them. Germline V gives CDR1 SEHNR, CDR2 FQNEAQ (reference sequence). The CDR3 is 14 residues long. CDR3 bases: TGTGCCAGCAGCTCCGCCCCTAGCACAGATACGCAGTATTTT. Amino acids: CASSSAPSTDTQYF.

Concerning this clonotype: This may be a read error, as it is one base from a much larger clone. The chain employs TRBV7-6 and TRBJ2-5, with D unresolved. The germline CDR1 and CDR2 sequences are SGHVS and FNYEAQ. The CDR3 is made up of 15 amino acids. DNA for the CDR3: TGTGCCAGCAGCTTAGACGGTGGTCCCCAAGAGACCCGGTACTTC. It encodes CASSLDGGPQETRYF.

This clonotype was observed a handful of times. This chain joins TRBV6-2 or TRBV6-3 and TRBJ2-3; TRBD2 agrees at 7 bases. V was pared by 5 bases and J by 2 bases, with 10 bases of the junction left unmatched. The V gene's germline CDR1 is MNHEY and CDR2 SVGEGT. The CDR3 loop spans 16 amino acids. CDR3 in amino acids: CASSTPGLTNTDTQYF. Written as DNA, the CDR3 is TGTGCCAGCAGTACTCCGGGACTAACAAACACAGATACGCAGTATTTT.

The rearrangement links TRBV19 to TRBJ2-7; D perhaps matches TRBD2 (6 bases). The germline V gene has CDR1 LNHDA and CDR2 SQIVND (reference sequence). The CDR3 length is 16 residues. V shed 5 bases and J shed 2 bases, with 19 bases lying between them. CDR3 in DNA: TGTGCCAGTAGTCCAGCGAACCGGGACTGGGCCTACGAGCAGTACTTC. Its translation is CASSPANRDWAYEQYF.

This clonotype was counted many times. The gene calls are TRBV7-8 and TRBJ2-5; D is unclear. Germline-derived CDR1 and CDR2 are SGHVS and FQNEAQ. The V end was cut by 2 bases, the J end by 5 bases, with 6 bases between. This CDR3 spans 12 amino acids. The CDR3 nucleotides are TGTGCCAGCAGCTTAACGAGGGAGACCCAGTACTTC. This codes for CASSLTRETQYF.